These 26 T cell receptor beta chains share one sample of origin, sequenced in a study of blood T cell repertoires in COVID-19 (dated by TCRdb to 2020 to 2022). The library relied on the immunoSEQ multiplex PCR assay. TCRdb holds this immuneACCESS table with in-frame rearrangements only. Some clones are missing; in checked studies, unresolved V genes explain under half, and the rest has no known cause. The table for this sample lists almost 400,000 clones; around 89% of them were counted only once. The ten largest clones add up to around 0.95% of the sample. Material: PBMCs or T cells enriched from blood (not recorded which). The receptor set was obtained from a woman in her 30s with acute COVID-19.

The chain combines TRBV4-1 with TRBJ2-1, with D possibly matching TRBD1 (6 bases). Germline CDR1 reads MGHRA; CDR2 reads YSYEKL. This CDR3 has 14 amino acids. Trimming removed 4 bases at V and 6 bases at J, with 13 bases between. The CDR3 nucleotides are TGCGCCAGCAGCCCGCGACAGGAGATCAATGAGCAGTTCTTC. This encodes CASSPRQEINEQFF.

This clone was found a few times. The V call is TRBV24-1, the J call TRBJ1-2; possibly TRBD1 for D (5 bases). Trimming shortened V by 2 bases and J by 6 bases, and 9 bases separated the two germline ends. The CDR3 has 13 residues. The germline V gene has CDR1 KGHDR and CDR2 SFDVKD. The CDR3 nucleotides are TGTGCCACCAGTGATTCCTCCAGGGATGGCTACACCTTC. Translation gives CATSDSSRDGYTF.

The CDR3 DNA reads TGTGCCAGAACAACAAAAATGGACAGTCTGGACTACGAGCAGTACTTC. Translated: CARTTKMDSLDYEQYF. V is TRBV3-1 (or the pseudogene TRBV3-2) and J is TRBJ2-7; weak D call: TRBD1 (6 bases). Per the germline V gene, CDR1 is LGHDT and CDR2 is YNNKEL (reference sequence). Trimming stripped 9 bases from V and 3 bases from J, with 24 bases between. CDR3 length: 16 residues.

This clone was detected only once. The chain couples TRBV3-1 (or the pseudogene TRBV3-2) to TRBJ1-1, with 9 positions matching TRBD1. With V trimmed by 4 bases and J by 4 bases, 16 bases remained unmatched. This CDR3 spans 18 amino acids. Germline CDR1 reads LGHDT; CDR2 reads YNNKEL (reference sequence). The CDR3 loop reads CASSPPFPGTGYSTEAFF. The CDR3 bases are TGTGCCAGCAGCCCCCCCTTTCCGGGGACAGGGTATTCCACTGAAGCTTTCTTT.

CDR3 nucleotide sequence: TGTGCCAGCAGTGAAACAGGGTGGGAGTACTTC. Translation gives CASSETGWEYF. V usage is TRBV6-1 and J usage is TRBJ2-7, with a weak D call TRBD1 (6 bases). The CDR3 extends over 11 amino acids. Trimming removed 2 bases from V and 11 bases from J, with 10 bases in between. Germline values: CDR1 MNHNS, CDR2 SASEGT.

The V gene is TRBV7-9, the J gene TRBJ2-1, with D perhaps matching TRBD1 (5 bases). Germline lookup yields CDR1 SEHNR and CDR2 FQNEAQ (reference sequence). The CDR3 totals 13 residues. V lost 5 bases, J lost 8 bases, and 13 bases lay in between. The CDR3 DNA reads as TGTGCCAGCAGCCCCGGCAAACAGGATGAGCAGTTCTTC. Translated, it gives CASSPGKQDEQFF.

The gene calls are TRBV29-1 and TRBJ2-7; TRBD1 matches 7 bases. Germline values: CDR1 SQVTM, CDR2 ANQGSEA. J gave up 3 bases and V 6 bases, and 8 bases lay outside the gene matches. The CDR3 has 13 amino acids. CDR3 sequence: CSVDGTENYEQYF. The CDR3 region has the DNA TGCAGCGTCGACGGGACAGAGAACTACGAGCAGTACTTC.

The V call is TRBV5-4, the J call TRBJ2-1, with 10 bases matching TRBD2. CDR1 SGHNT and CDR2 YYREEE come from the germline V gene (reference sequence). J was trimmed by 9 bases and V by 2 bases; bases with no gene match: 11. The length of the CDR3 is 16 residues. The CDR3 is CASSFGAGGPVGEQFF. CDR3 nucleotide sequence: TGTGCCAGCAGCTTTGGAGCGGGGGGGCCGGTCGGTGAGCAGTTCTTC.

The rearrangement joins TRBV28 to TRBJ2-7; no reliable D call. CDR3 length equals 15 residues. The V gene's germline CDR1 is MDHEN and CDR2 SYDVKM. Trimming stripped 3 bases from V and 3 bases from J, with 15 bases between. The CDR3 DNA follows: TGTGCCAGCAGTTTGTCGGAGAAAAAGCGCTACGAGCAGTACTTC. Protein sequence: CASSLSEKKRYEQYF.

The chain couples TRBV2 to TRBJ2-1; 12 bases map to TRBD2. The V gene end was trimmed by 5 bases and the J gene end by 4 bases; junction bases not matched to a gene: 3. The CDR3 consists of 15 residues. Germline CDR1 SNHLY, CDR2 FYNNEI. CDR3 sequence (DNA): TGTGCCAGCAGTCGACTAGCGGGGGATTACAATGAGCAGTTCTTC. It codes for CASSRLAGDYNEQFF.

This rearrangement joins TRBV7-2 to TRBJ1-2; D perhaps matches TRBD1 (5 bases). V shed 5 bases and J shed 8 bases, with 15 bases lying between them. This CDR3 is built from 13 residues. Per the germline V gene, CDR1 is SGHTA and CDR2 is FQGNSA. CDR3 DNA sequence: TGTGCCAGCAGCCGCCGCGGGGCGGGCGGCTACACCTTC. The encoded protein is CASSRRGAGGYTF.

This clone came up once. The chain employs TRBV7-9 and TRBJ2-1; weak D call: TRBD2 (5 bases). The CDR3 extends over 13 amino acids. Trimming pared 9 bases from V and 4 bases from J, leaving 13 bases between. Germline assignment: CDR1 SEHNR and CDR2 FQNEAQ (reference sequence). CDR3 nucleotides: TGTGCCAGTGATCAGGACTCTTACAATGAGCAGTTCTTC. Its translation: CASDQDSYNEQFF.

J is TRBJ2-3 and V is TRBV12-5; a weak D match, TRBD1 (6 bases). With 0 bases removed from V and 4 bases from J, the gap between germline ends came to 11 bases. The CDR3 runs to 15 residues. Per the germline V gene, CDR1 is LGHNT and CDR2 is FRNRAP. This CDR3 is CASGLVTGWSDTQYF. The CDR3 bases are TGTGCTAGTGGTTTGGTAACAGGGTGGTCAGATACGCAGTATTTT.

This clone was recorded only once. The rearrangement uses TRBV5-1 and TRBJ2-3; 7 bases fit TRBD2. The V gene end was trimmed by 7 bases and the J gene end by 0 bases; junction bases not matched to a gene: 8. This CDR3 spans 15 amino acids. The germline V gene has CDR1 SGHRS and CDR2 YFSETQ. Here the CDR3 DNA reads TGCGCCAGCTCGGAGCGGGGTTGGAGCACAGATACGCAGTATTTT. Translation: CASSERGWSTDTQYF.

The chain is built from TRBV30 and TRBJ1-4; possible D gene TRBD1, 6 bases. From germline, CDR1 is GTSNPN and CDR2 SVGIG (reference sequence). V dropped 5 bases and J dropped 7 bases, with 11 bases sitting between them. CDR3 length: 12 amino acids. CDR3 protein: CAWRDKGEKLFF. Written as DNA, the CDR3 is TGTGCCTGGCGGGACAAGGGTGAAAAACTGTTTTTT.

This clone was seen once. This chain connects TRBV5-4 to TRBJ2-7; 10 nucleotides line up with TRBD1. Losses at the gene ends were 4 bases for V and 3 bases for J; bases not matched to a gene: 4. CDR3 length: 14 residues. Germline V CDR1 and CDR2: SGHNT, YYREEE (reference sequence). The CDR3 bases are TGTGCCAGCAGCCACCGGGACAGGGGCTACGAGCAGTACTTC. Translation gives CASSHRDRGYEQYF. Full variable domain (missing parts from reference TRBV5-4 and TRBJ2-7): ETGVTQSPTHLIKTRGQQVTLRCSSQSGHNTVSWYQQALGQGPQFIFQYYREEENGRGNFPPRFSGLQFPNYSSELNVNALELDDSALYLCASSHRDRGYEQYFGPGTRLTVT.

With regard to this clone: The junction shows a germline mismatch at one end, possibly a read error. The V gene is TRBV6-5, the J gene TRBJ2-5; 8 bases align to TRBD1. This CDR3 has 14 residues. Germline CDR1 and CDR2: MNHEY and SVGAGI. CDR3 bases: TGTGCCAGCAGTGACTCGACAGGGGAACAGACCCAGTACTTC. Protein product: CASSDSTGEQTQYF.

This chain connects TRBV30 to TRBJ1-1; unclear D gene. The CDR3 loop spans 13 amino acids. Per germline, CDR1 GTSNPN and CDR2 SVGIG (reference sequence). With 2 bases removed from V and 0 bases from J, the gap between germline ends came to 7 bases. CDR3 sequence reads: CAWSSVVNTEAFF. The CDR3, as DNA: TGTGCCTGGAGTAGCGTTGTGAACACTGAAGCTTTCTTT.

This chain connects TRBV7-8 to TRBJ1-6, with 9 bases fitting TRBD1. There are 14 residues in the CDR3. From germline, CDR1 is SGHVS and CDR2 FQNEAQ. V was pared by 5 bases and J by 10 bases, with 6 bases of the junction left unmatched. CDR3 DNA: TGTGCCAGCAGCCAGGACAGGGGTGGCTCACCCCTCCACTTT. Its protein is CASSQDRGGSPLHF. Combining the CDR3 with reference TRBV7-8 and TRBJ1-6 gives the whole variable domain GAGVSQSPRYKVAKRGQDVALRCDPISGHVSLFWYQQALGQGPEFLTYFQNEAQLDKSGLPSDRFFAERPEGSVSTLKIQRTQQEDSAVYLCASSQDRGGSPLHFGNGTRLTVT.

The chain has TRBV6-4 and TRBJ1-2; 7 nucleotides line up with TRBD1. CDR1 and CDR2 from the germline V gene are MRHNA and SNTAGT. There are 18 residues in the CDR3. J was trimmed by 6 bases and V by 2 bases; bases with no gene match: 18. The DNA for the CDR3 is TGTGCCAGCAGTGACGGAAGAGGAGGGCAGGGGGTCTTAGATGGCTACACCTTC. Its translation is CASSDGRGGQGVLDGYTF.

This chain uses TRBV19 with TRBJ2-1; a possible D gene is TRBD2 (7 bases). V gave up 1 base and J gave up 4 bases, with 14 bases separating them. The germline gives CDR1 LNHDA, CDR2 SQIVND (reference sequence). The length of the CDR3 is 16 residues. The CDR3 is CASSIVRGAIYNEQFF. CDR3 nucleotide sequence: TGTGCCAGTAGTATAGTTCGGGGGGCCATATACAATGAGCAGTTCTTC.

The CDR3 region is CASSVVQYGTEAFF. The CDR3 coding sequence is TGTGCCAGCAGCGTAGTACAGTATGGCACTGAAGCTTTCTTT. The V and J genes are TRBV9 and TRBJ1-1; D uncertain. The CDR3 extends over 14 amino acids. Between the trimmed V and J ends, which lost 0 bases and 4 bases, there was a span of 10 bases. CDR1 and CDR2 from the germline V gene are SGDLS and YYNGEE. Full variable domain (outside the CDR3, taken from reference TRBV9 and TRBJ1-1): DSGVTQTPKHLITATGQRVTLRCSPRSGDLSVYWYQQSLDQGLQFLIQYYNGEERAKGNILERFSAQQFPDLHSELNLSSLELGDSALYFCASSVVQYGTEAFFGQGTRLTVV.

The CDR3 nucleotides read TGTGCCAGCAGCCAACGGGGGGGCCGAGACACCGGGGAGCTGTTTTTT. Amino acids: CASSQRGGRDTGELFF. The rearrangement links TRBV7-6 to TRBJ2-2, with 8 positions matching TRBD2. V shed 5 bases, J shed 3 bases, and the junction held 8 bases outside the gene matches. The length of the CDR3 is 16 residues. CDR1 and CDR2 (germline): SGHVS, FNYEAQ.

This clone was observed a single time. The CDR3 loop reads CASSFSGLREKLFF. The CDR3 DNA reads TGCGCCAGCAGCTTCTCAGGGTTGCGGGAAAAACTGTTTTTT. V is TRBV5-1 and J is TRBJ1-4; D possibly corresponds to TRBD1 (5 bases). Germline assignment: CDR1 SGHRS and CDR2 YFSETQ. The CDR3 runs 14 residues. The V end was cut by 2 bases, the J end by 8 bases, with 13 bases between.

The chain has TRBV5-4 and TRBJ1-2; no clear D. This CDR3 is built from 13 residues. The V gene lost 3 bases and the J gene lost 6 bases, with 12 bases spanning the gap. Germline-derived CDR1 and CDR2 are SGHNT and YYREEE (reference sequence). The CDR3 here is CASSSAGRNGYTF. The CDR3 coding sequence is TGTGCCAGCAGCTCTGCGGGGAGGAATGGCTACACCTTC.

The chain couples TRBV3-1 (or the pseudogene TRBV3-2) to TRBJ1-5, with 9 bases that match TRBD1. CDR3 length: 15 residues. V was pared by 0 bases and J by 4 bases, with 1 base of the junction left unmatched. In germline, CDR1 is LGHDT, CDR2 YNNKEL (reference sequence). Here the CDR3 reads CASSQETGGNQPQHF. The CDR3 coding sequence is TGTGCCAGCAGCCAAGAGACAGGGGGGAATCAGCCCCAGCATTTT.